The next 10 T cell receptor beta chains were all read from a single sample in a study of Ad26.COV2.S vaccination and SARS-CoV-2 variants. Treatment given: some 20 received Ad26.COV2.S at low or high dose, single or two shots; several received placebo; per-sample allocation not given. Following the first vaccine or placebo injection, samples were taken on day 63. The assay was immunoSEQ multiplex PCR, and TCRdb's table has in-frame clones only and misses some. The sample consists of about 320,000 clones, roughly 88% of them appearing once. Sequencing used peripheral blood, obtained in a trial of Ad26.COV2.S vaccine versus placebo. These receptors were collected from a person aged 18-60 years who received the Ad26.COV2.S COVID-19 vaccine or a placebo.

The CDR3 loop reads CASSPQTQGSDIQYF. In nucleotides, the CDR3 is TGCGCCAGCAGCCCCCAAACCCAGGGATCAGACATTCAGTACTTC. The rearrangement links TRBV4-3 to TRBJ2-4, with a tentative D call TRBD1 (5 bases). Trimming stripped 4 bases from V and 8 bases from J, with 18 bases between. There are 15 residues in the CDR3. Germline V CDR1 and CDR2: LGHNA, YSLEER.

The chain links TRBV7-8 to TRBJ2-6; 7 bases line up with TRBD1. Germline V lookup: CDR1 SGHVS, CDR2 FQNEAQ. This CDR3 has 21 amino acids. J lost 0 bases, V lost 0 bases, and 14 bases had no gene match. The CDR3 region is CASSLARDSPSTVSGANVLTF. CDR3 in DNA: TGTGCCAGCAGCTTAGCGAGGGACAGTCCTTCCACCGTCTCTGGGGCCAACGTCCTGACTTTC.

V and J are TRBV9 and TRBJ1-2; D uncertain. CDR3 length equals 13 residues. The germline V gene encodes CDR1 SGDLS and CDR2 YYNGEE. Between the trimmed V and J ends, which lost 3 bases and 6 bases, there was a span of 12 bases. In DNA, the CDR3 is TGTGCCAGCAGCGCAGGTTCCTGGAATGGCTACACCTTC. Translation: CASSAGSWNGYTF. The whole variable domain, remainder taken from reference TRBV9 and TRBJ1-2, is DSGVTQTPKHLITATGQRVTLRCSPRSGDLSVYWYQQSLDQGLQFLIQYYNGEERAKGNILERFSAQQFPDLHSELNLSSLELGDSALYFCASSAGSWNGYTFGSGTRLTVV.

The chain links TRBV13 to TRBJ2-7; possible D gene TRBD1, 5 bases. V lost 5 bases, J lost 5 bases, and 13 bases lay in between. Germline loops: CDR1 PRHDT, CDR2 FYEKMQ (reference sequence). The CDR3 is 13 amino acids. In DNA form, the CDR3 reads TGTGCCAGCAGCCAAATATCAGGGAACGAGCAGTACTTC. It is translated as CASSQISGNEQYF.

The rearrangement joins TRBV5-8 to TRBJ1-1, with TRBD1 as a possible D gene (6 bases). Germline V CDR1 and CDR2: SGHTS, YDEGEE. The CDR3 loop spans 15 amino acids. V lost 4 bases to trimming and J lost 6 bases, with 19 bases between them. CDR3 sequence: CASSLSRRGISEAFF. DNA of the CDR3: TGTGCCAGCAGCCTCTCCCGGAGGGGGATCTCTGAAGCTTTCTTT.

This chain uses TRBV7-2 with TRBJ1-2, with 9 bases identical to TRBD1. The CDR3 extends over 15 amino acids. The V segment lost 5 bases and the J segment 4 bases; nucleotides outside the gene matches: 8. Per the germline V gene, CDR1 is SGHTA and CDR2 is FQGNSA. This CDR3 is CASSPGQGHVYGYTF. CDR3 nucleotides: TGTGCCAGCAGCCCCGGACAGGGGCATGTCTATGGCTACACCTTC.

This clone was counted once. This chain connects TRBV7-9 to TRBJ2-3, with 7 bases matching TRBD1. Looked up from germline, CDR1 is SEHNR and CDR2 is FQNEAQ (reference sequence). The CDR3 is made up of 15 amino acids. Germline trimming cut 2 bases from V and 5 bases from J; bases unmatched to any gene: 7. The CDR3 loop reads CASSLYGQGEDTQYF. For the CDR3, the DNA is TGTGCCAGCAGCTTATATGGGCAGGGGGAAGATACGCAGTATTTT. Using reference TRBV7-9 and TRBJ2-3 for the parts outside the CDR3, the full variable domain is DTGVSQNPRHKITKRGQNVTFRCDPISEHNRLYWYRQTLGQGPEFLTYFQNEAQLEKSRLLSDRFSAERPKGSFSTLEIQRTEQGDSAMYLCASSLYGQGEDTQYFGPGTRLTVL.

The rearrangement uses TRBV28 and TRBJ1-1; no definite D call. The germline gives CDR1 MDHEN, CDR2 SYDVKM. Trimming removed 1 base at V and 6 bases at J, with 9 bases between. The CDR3 extends over 13 amino acids. CDR3 loop: CASSLLAGPEAFF. The CDR3 nucleotides read TGTGCCAGCAGTTTATTGGCCGGCCCTGAAGCTTTCTTT.

The genes are TRBV6-5 and TRBJ2-7; TRBD1 matches at 8 bases. Germline V gene lookup returns CDR1 MNHEY and CDR2 SVGAGI. V was clipped by 6 bases and J by 0 bases; unmatched bases: 4. This CDR3 contains 14 residues. The chain's CDR3 is CASSRDRSSYEQYV. CDR3 in DNA: TGTGCCAGCAGCCGGGACAGGAGCTCCTACGAGCAGTACGTC.

Concerning this clone: Within the sample, other DNA sequences also encode this same CDR3. This chain joins TRBV7-9 and TRBJ1-1, with D uncertain. From germline, CDR1 is SEHNR and CDR2 FQNEAQ (reference sequence). V gave up 1 base and J gave up 5 bases, with 5 bases separating them. This CDR3 contains 12 residues. The DNA of the CDR3 is TGTGCCAGCAGCTTAGATTGGACTGAAGCTTTCTTT. As protein: CASSLDWTEAFF.